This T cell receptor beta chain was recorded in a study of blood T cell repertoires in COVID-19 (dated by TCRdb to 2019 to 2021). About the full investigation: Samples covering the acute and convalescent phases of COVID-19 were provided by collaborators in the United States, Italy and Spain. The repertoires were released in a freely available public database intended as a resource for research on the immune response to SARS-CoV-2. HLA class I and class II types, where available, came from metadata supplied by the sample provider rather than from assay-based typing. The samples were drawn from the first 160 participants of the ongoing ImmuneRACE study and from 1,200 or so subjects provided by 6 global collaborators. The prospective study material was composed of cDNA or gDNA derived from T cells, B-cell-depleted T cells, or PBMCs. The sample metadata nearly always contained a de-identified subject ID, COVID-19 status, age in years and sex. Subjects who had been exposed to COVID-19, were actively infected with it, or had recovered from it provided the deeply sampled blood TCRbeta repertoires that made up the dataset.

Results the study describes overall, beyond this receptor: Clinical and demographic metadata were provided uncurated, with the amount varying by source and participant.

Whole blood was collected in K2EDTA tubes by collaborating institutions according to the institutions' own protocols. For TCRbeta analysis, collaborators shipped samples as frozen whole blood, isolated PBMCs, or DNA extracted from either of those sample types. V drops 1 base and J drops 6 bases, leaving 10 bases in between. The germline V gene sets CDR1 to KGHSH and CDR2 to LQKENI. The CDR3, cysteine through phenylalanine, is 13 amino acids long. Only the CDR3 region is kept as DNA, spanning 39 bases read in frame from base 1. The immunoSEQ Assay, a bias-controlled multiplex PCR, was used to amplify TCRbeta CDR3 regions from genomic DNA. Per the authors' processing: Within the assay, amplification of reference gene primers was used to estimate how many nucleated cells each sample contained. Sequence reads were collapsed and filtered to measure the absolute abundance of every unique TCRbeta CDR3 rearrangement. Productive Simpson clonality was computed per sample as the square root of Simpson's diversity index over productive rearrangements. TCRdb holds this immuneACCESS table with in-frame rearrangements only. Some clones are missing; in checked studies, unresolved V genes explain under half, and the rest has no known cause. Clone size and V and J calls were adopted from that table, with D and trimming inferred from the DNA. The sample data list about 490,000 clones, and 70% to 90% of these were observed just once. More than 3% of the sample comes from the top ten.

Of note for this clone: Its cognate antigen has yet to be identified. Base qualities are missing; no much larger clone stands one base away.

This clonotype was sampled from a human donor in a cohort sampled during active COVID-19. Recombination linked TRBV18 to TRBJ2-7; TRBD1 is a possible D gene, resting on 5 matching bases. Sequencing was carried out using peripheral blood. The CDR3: CASSPLQGSEQYF. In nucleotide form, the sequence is TGTGCCAGCTCACCACTCCAGGGTTCCGAGCAGTACTTC. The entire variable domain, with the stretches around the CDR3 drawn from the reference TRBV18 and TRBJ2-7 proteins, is NAGVMQNPRHLVRRRGQEARLRCSPMKGHSHVYWYRQLPEEGLKFMVYLQKENIIDESGMPKERFSAEFPKEGPSILRIQQVVRGDSAAYFCASSPLQGSEQYFGPGTRLTVT.